The clone carrying this T cell receptor beta chain was recorded at least ten times. These data originate in a study of kidney transplant recipient with SARS-CoV-2 infection. TCRdb reprocessed the reads via MiXCR and lists one record per CDR3 protein. The table records roughly 250,000 distinct CDR3 sequences, around 30% of them present only once. Losses at the gene ends were 5 bases for V and 2 bases for J; bases not matched to a gene: 12. The V gene's germline CDR1 is MNHNS and CDR2 SASEGT. The CDR3 is 17 residues long. The clonotype originates from a male patient between 25 and 39 years old who had COVID-19 and was a kidney transplant recipient. Some T cells may originate from the graft donor. The V call is TRBV6-1, the J call TRBJ1-3; 7 bases are a match to TRBD1. The sequencing used a blood sample, collected at baseline and on day 111 from a kidney transplant recipient. The DNA of the CDR3 is TGTGCCAGCAGTCGGGGGTACAGGGGAGAAACTGGAAACACCATATATTTT. It yields the protein CASSRGYRGETGNTIYF.